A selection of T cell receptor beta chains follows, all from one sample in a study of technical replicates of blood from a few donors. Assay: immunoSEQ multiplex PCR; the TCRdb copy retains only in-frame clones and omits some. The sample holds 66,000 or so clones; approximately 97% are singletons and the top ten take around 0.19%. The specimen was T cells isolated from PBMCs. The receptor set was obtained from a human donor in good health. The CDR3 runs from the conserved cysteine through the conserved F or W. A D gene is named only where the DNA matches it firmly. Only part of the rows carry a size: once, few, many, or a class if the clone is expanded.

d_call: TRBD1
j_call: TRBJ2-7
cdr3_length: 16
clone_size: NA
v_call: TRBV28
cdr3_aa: CASSYPRTGMSYEQYF
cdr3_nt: TGTGCCAGCAGTTACCCACGGACAGGGATGAGTTACGAGCAGTACTTC

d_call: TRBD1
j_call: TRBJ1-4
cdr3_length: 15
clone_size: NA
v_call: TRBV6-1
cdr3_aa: CASSLGQTTNEKLFF
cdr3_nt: TGTGCCAGCAGTTTGGGACAGACAACTAATGAAAAACTGTTTTTT

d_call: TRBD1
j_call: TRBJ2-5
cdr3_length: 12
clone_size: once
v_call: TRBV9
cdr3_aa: CASSGQGQAQYF
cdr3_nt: TGTGCCAGCAGCGGACAGGGCCAGGCCCAGTACTTC

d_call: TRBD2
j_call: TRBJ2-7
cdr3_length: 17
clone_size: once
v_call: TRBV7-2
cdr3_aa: CASSQMGQLAGGLEQYF
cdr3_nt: TGTGCCAGCAGCCAAATGGGCCAACTAGCGGGAGGGCTCGAGCAGTACTTC

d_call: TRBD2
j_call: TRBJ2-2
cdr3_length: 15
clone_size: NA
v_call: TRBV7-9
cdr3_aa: CASSRSGRAPGELFF
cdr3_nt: TGTGCCAGCAGCCGTAGCGGGAGGGCCCCCGGGGAGCTGTTTTTT

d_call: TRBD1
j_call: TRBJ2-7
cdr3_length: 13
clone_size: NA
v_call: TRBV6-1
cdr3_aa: CASQEGQGYEQYF
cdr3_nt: TGTGCATCCCAGGAGGGACAGGGCTACGAGCAGTACTTC

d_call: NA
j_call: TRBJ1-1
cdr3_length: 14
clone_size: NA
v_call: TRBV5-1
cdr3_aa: CASSFQSSNTEAFF
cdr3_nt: TGCGCCAGCAGCTTTCAGTCTTCGAACACTGAAGCTTTCTTT

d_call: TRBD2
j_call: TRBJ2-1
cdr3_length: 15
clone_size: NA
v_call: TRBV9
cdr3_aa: CASSVRSGTYNEQFF
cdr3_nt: TGTGCCAGCAGCGTCCGAAGCGGGACCTACAATGAGCAGTTCTTC

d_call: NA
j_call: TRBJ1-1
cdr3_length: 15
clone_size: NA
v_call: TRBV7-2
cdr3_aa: CASSLDQGRRPEAFF
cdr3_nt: TGTGCCAGCAGCTTAGATCAGGGGCGCCGACCTGAAGCTTTCTTT

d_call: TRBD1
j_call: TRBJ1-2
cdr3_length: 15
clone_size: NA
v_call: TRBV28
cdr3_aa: CASTKQGPLNYGYTF
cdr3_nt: TGTGCCAGCACCAAACAGGGGCCCCTTAACTATGGCTACACCTTC

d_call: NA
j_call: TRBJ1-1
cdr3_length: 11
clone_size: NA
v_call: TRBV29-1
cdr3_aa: CSVEGAAEAFF
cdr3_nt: TGCAGCGTTGAGGGGGCAGCTGAAGCTTTCTTT

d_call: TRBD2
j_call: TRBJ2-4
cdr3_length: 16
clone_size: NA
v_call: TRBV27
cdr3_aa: CASSPLAGGTKNIQYF
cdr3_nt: TGTGCCAGCAGCCCCCTAGCGGGGGGGACCAAAAACATTCAGTACTTC

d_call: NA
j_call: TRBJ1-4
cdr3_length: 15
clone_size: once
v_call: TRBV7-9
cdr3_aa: CASSFVGGTNEKLFF
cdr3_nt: TGTGCCAGCAGCTTTGTGGGGGGGACTAATGAAAAACTGTTTTTT

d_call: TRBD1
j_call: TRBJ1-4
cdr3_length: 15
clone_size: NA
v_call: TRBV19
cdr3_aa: CASSSAGTGAEKLFF
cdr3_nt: TGTGCCAGTAGTTCAGCCGGGACAGGGGCGGAAAAACTGTTTTTT

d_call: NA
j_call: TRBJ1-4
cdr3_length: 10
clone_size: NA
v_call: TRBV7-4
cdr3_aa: CASSSVLLFF
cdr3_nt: TGTGCCAGCAGCTCGGTATTGCTGTTTTTT

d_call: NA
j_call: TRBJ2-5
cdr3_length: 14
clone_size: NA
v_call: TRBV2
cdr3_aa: CASSEVGGFETQYF
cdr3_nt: TGTGCCAGCAGTGAGGTAGGGGGTTTCGAGACCCAGTACTTC

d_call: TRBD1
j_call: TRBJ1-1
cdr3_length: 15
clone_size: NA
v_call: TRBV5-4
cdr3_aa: CASSPELQGAGEAFF
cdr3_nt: TGTGCCAGCAGCCCGGAATTACAGGGGGCGGGTGAAGCTTTCTTT

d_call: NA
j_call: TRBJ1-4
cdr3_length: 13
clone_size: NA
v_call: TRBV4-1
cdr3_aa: CASSQGLGGKLFF
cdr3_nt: TGCGCCAGCAGCCAAGGGCTAGGTGGAAAACTGTTTTTT

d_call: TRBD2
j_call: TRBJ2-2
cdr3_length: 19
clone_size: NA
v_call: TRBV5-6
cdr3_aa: CASHFEGLAGRRGTGELFF
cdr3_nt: TGTGCCAGCCACTTCGAAGGACTAGCGGGCAGACGGGGCACCGGGGAGCTGTTTTTT

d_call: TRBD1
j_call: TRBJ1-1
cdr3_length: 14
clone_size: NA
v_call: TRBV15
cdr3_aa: CATSRDDRGTEAFF
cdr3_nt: TGTGCCACCAGCAGAGATGACAGGGGCACTGAAGCTTTCTTT

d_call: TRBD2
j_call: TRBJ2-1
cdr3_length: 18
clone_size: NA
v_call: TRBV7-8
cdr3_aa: CASSTREGTSGSYNEQFF
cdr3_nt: TGTGCCAGCAGCACCCGAGAAGGAACTAGCGGGAGCTATAATGAGCAGTTCTTC

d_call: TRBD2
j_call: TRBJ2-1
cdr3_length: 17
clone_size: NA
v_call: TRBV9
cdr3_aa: CASSARTSGGRGDEQFF
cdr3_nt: TGTGCCAGCAGCGCCAGGACTAGCGGGGGCCGGGGGGATGAGCAGTTCTTC